This is a list of T cell receptor beta chains from one sample in a study of long-term antiretroviral therapy in people with HIV. Generated by immunoSEQ multiplex PCR, the TCRdb table keeps only in-frame clones and is missing some. This table has tens of thousands of clones, roughly four fifths appearing once. Material: unsorted PBMCs, obtained 1.1 years before starting antiretroviral therapy. The receptors stem from a woman aged 25-40 years with HIV. Each CDR3 is given with its conserved first and last residue. The D gene is left open where the match is weak.

V	J	D	DNA	CDR3
TRBV9	TRBJ2-1	NA	TGTGCCAGCAGCGTAGGAGGGGGGGGAGGCGCCTACAATGAGCAGTTCTTC	CASSVGGGGGAYNEQFF
TRBV5-1	TRBJ1-3	NA	TGCGCCAGCAGCGGAGACACAGGGTTGGGCGGAAACACCATATATTTT	CASSGDTGLGGNTIYF
TRBV13	TRBJ2-5	TRBD2	TGTGCCAGCAGCTTCGCGGGGGGGCACGCCAGATGGCAAGAGACCCAGTACTTC	CASSFAGGHARWQETQYF
TRBV29-1	TRBJ1-4	NA	TGCAGCGTTGTAGGCTCAACTAATGAAAAACTGTTTTTT	CSVVGSTNEKLFF
TRBV6-5	TRBJ1-1	NA	TGTGCCAGCATGCCGGGGGTTAATCCGAACACTGAAGCTTTCTTT	CASMPGVNPNTEAFF
TRBV6-5	TRBJ1-1	NA	TGTGCCAGCAGTTACGGGCCCAACACTGAAGCTTTCTTT	CASSYGPNTEAFF
TRBV5-1	TRBJ2-7	TRBD1	TGCGCCAGCAGCTCCTCTACAGGGGTAAAGCAGTACTTC	CASSSSTGVKQYF
TRBV18	TRBJ1-4	TRBD1	TGTGCCAGCTCACCATCAGGGGGTGAAAAACTGTTTTTT	CASSPSGGEKLFF
TRBV9	TRBJ2-7	NA	TGTGCCAGCAGCCCCGGGGACAAAGTCTACGAGCAGTACTTC	CASSPGDKVYEQYF
TRBV19	TRBJ2-2	TRBD1	TGTGCCAGCCAACCGGGACAGGGGGCTAGGTGGGAGCTGTTTTTT	CASQPGQGARWELFF
TRBV5-4	TRBJ2-2	NA	TGTGCCAGCACCCAAAAGGGCAGGGCGGGGACCGGGGAGCTGTTTTTT	CASTQKGRAGTGELFF
TRBV19	TRBJ1-2	TRBD1	TGTGCCAGTAGTATCGCCACAGGGGTGGGGTATGGCTACACCTTC	CASSIATGVGYGYTF
TRBV19	TRBJ1-1	TRBD1	TGTGCCAGTAGTATAAGGGACAGGGGTTCTAAGAACACTGAAGCTTTCTTT	CASSIRDRGSKNTEAFF